The 28 T cell receptor beta chains listed next were all sequenced from one sample in a study of tissue T cells after allogeneic stem cell transplantation. Documented time point: mouse harvest day 14 after allogeneic transplant. Tail vein injection delivered 10^7 T-cell-depleted bone marrow cells and 10^6 splenic CD5+ T cells. Measured with immunoSEQ multiplex PCR; TCRdb has only the in-frame clones, and not every one. Of about 4,700 clones in the sample, about 32% were seen once. Material for sequencing was skin. These receptors all come from a female BALB/c mouse given C57BL/6 T cells with graft-versus-host disease after an allogeneic hematopoietic cell transplant.

In this sample, this clone turned up a few times. Mouse germline and gene names are used. With the read ending 1 residue before the CDR3 end, the germline J gene is used to fill in that end. The chain is built from TRBV2 and TRBJ1-4; D gene ambiguous. The germline V gene encodes CDR1 LGHNA and CDR2 YSYQKL. The length of the CDR3 is 14 residues. The ends were cut back, 1 base at V and 0 bases at J, with 3 bases in the middle. The sequenced CDR3 bases are TGTGCCAGCAGCCAAGTTTTTTCCAACGAAAGATTATTT. Amino acid sequence: CASSQVFSNERLF. The complete CDR3 protein is CASSQVFSNERLFF.

The table lists this clone with a few counts. These gene names are mouse names. The read ends 1 residue shy of where the CDR3 ends; the end is completed using the germline J gene. The chain links TRBV2 to TRBJ1-1; no clear D. This CDR3 region has 14 residues. The V and J ends lost 1 base and 1 base respectively, with 7 bases between them. The germline V gene encodes CDR1 LGHNA and CDR2 YSYQKL. Here the CDR3 reads CASSQGGGNTEVFF. CDR3 DNA (partial): TGTGCCAGCAGCCAAGGGGGAGGGAACACAGAAGTCTTC.

In the case of this clone: Each gene name is a mouse one. The read stops 1 residue short of the end of the CDR3; the missing end is completed from the germline J gene. The chain has TRBV13-3 and TRBJ1-2; the match to TRBD1 covers 7 bases. Per the germline V gene, CDR1 is NNHDY and CDR2 is SYVADS. There are 16 residues in the CDR3. Trimming at V came to 1 base and at J to 1 base, leaving 7 bases not matched to a gene. The CDR3 loop reads CASSDRGNRGNSDYTF. The CDR3 bases that were read are TGTGCCAGCAGTGATAGGGGAAACAGGGGAAACTCCGACTACACC.

This clone has a handful of counts. Gene names follow the mouse nomenclature. The read finishes 1 residue shy of the CDR3 end, and the germline J gene is used to complete it. V usage is TRBV1 and J usage is TRBJ1-1, with TRBD1 matching over 11 bases. The CDR3 sequence is 16 residues long. Germline V gene lookup returns CDR1 NSQYPW and CDR2 LRSPGD (reference sequence). The V gene end was trimmed by 3 bases and the J gene end by 2 bases; junction bases not matched to a gene: 5. The sequenced CDR3 bases are TGCACCTGCAGTGCCCGGGACAGGGGGTTCAACACAGAAGTCTTC. Protein: CTCSARDRGFNTEVF. In full, the CDR3 is CTCSARDRGFNTEVFF.

Sample share makes this clone large. The genes are named according to mouse. The CDR3 goes on 1 residue after the read ends, and that part is filled in from the germline J gene. J is TRBJ1-3 and V is TRBV2; TRBD1 matches at 7 bases. The CDR3 runs 15 residues. From germline, CDR1 is LGHNA and CDR2 YSYQKL. With 3 bases clipped from V and 0 bases from J, the junction kept 2 bases outside the gene matches. CDR3 DNA, as far as it was read: TGTGCCAGCAGCCAGGGGACAGATTCTGGAAATACGCTCTAT. The encoded protein is CASSQGTDSGNTLY. The whole CDR3 protein is CASSQGTDSGNTLYF.

In its sample, this clone is large. Mouse gene names apply. The CDR3 extends 1 residue past the end of the read, so its final part is completed from the germline J gene. This chain uses TRBV26 with TRBJ1-3; the D is unclear. CDR1 KGHPV and CDR2 FQNQEV come from the germline V gene (reference sequence). CDR3 length: 14 amino acids. The V and J ends lost 4 bases and 0 bases respectively, with 7 bases between them. The CDR3 here is CASSPASSGNTLYF. The CDR3 bases that were read are TGTGCCAGCAGTCCCGCAAGTTCTGGAAATACGCTCTAT.

This clone was counted between two and nine times. Genes here carry mouse names. Coverage ceases 1 residue before the CDR3 finishes, and the germline J gene fills in the end. The V and J genes are TRBV26 and TRBJ1-1, with 10 bases matching TRBD1. The CDR3 has 14 amino acids. Germline values: CDR1 KGHPV, CDR2 FQNQEV (reference sequence). V lost 2 bases to trimming and J lost 6 bases; unmatched junction nucleotides: 3. CDR3 in amino acids: CASSLGTGVPEVFF. The covered CDR3 bases are TGTGCCAGCAGTCTGGGGACAGGGGTCCCAGAAGTCTTC.

This clone was detected a few times. Gene names are mouse gene names. The CDR3 end lies 1 residue beyond the end of the read and is filled in from the germline J gene. This sequence joins TRBV26 and TRBJ2-5; D perhaps matches TRBD2 (6 bases). The CDR3 contains 14 residues. V was trimmed by 4 bases and J by 3 bases, leaving 11 bases between them. The germline gives CDR1 KGHPV, CDR2 FQNQEV (reference sequence). The chain's CDR3 is CASSPRLVQDTQYF. Partial CDR3 DNA: TGTGCCAGCAGTCCCCGACTGGTGCAAGACACCCAGTAC.

Remarks on this clone: Germline and genes: mouse. Read coverage stops 1 residue before the CDR3 terminus; the germline J gene supplies the remainder. J is TRBJ2-4 and V is TRBV14; maybe TRBD1 (5 bases). V was trimmed by 9 bases and J by 1 base, leaving 9 bases between them. CDR3 length: 12 amino acids. Germline CDR1 is SGHDT and CDR2 is FRDEAV. Here the CDR3 reads CANGRGQNTLYF. The part of the CDR3 DNA that was read is TGTGCCAACGGCAGGGGTCAAAACACCTTGTAC.

This clone ranks as medium-sized (0.01 to 0.1%). Gene and germline names: mouse. The CDR3 end falls 1 residue outside the read, so it is completed with the germline J gene. The gene calls are TRBV26 and TRBJ1-2, with D uncertain. The germline V gene encodes CDR1 KGHPV and CDR2 FQNQEV (reference sequence). The V end lost 3 bases, the J end lost 0 bases, and 8 bases lay between the germline ends. The CDR3 is made up of 14 amino acids. The CDR3 here is CASSLQVANSDYTF. CDR3 DNA, as far as it was read: TGTGCCAGCAGTCTCCAGGTTGCAAACTCCGACTACACC. Full variable domain (rest looked up from reference TRBV26 and TRBJ1-2): NSKVIQTPRYLVKGQGQKAKMRCIPEKGHPVVFWYQQNKNNEFKFLINFQNQEVLQQIDMTEKRFSAECPSNSPCSLEIQSSEAGDSALYLCASSLQVANSDYTFGSGTRLLVI.

A remark on this clone: Here the gene names and germline are mouse. The sequence runs out 1 residue before the end of the CDR3; the remainder is reconstructed from the germline J gene. The J gene is TRBJ2-7, the V gene TRBV23; no DNA check was done on the table's D call, TRBD2. From germline, CDR1 is KGHTA and CDR2 FQNQQP. The CDR3 covers 14 residues. CDR3 sequence: CSSSLGTGGYEQYF. The part of the CDR3 DNA that was read is TGCTCCAGCAGTCTAGGGACTGGGGGATATGAACAGTAC.

Details on this clone: The genes and germline here are from mouse. The read comes to an end 1 residue before the CDR3 does, leaving the germline J gene to fill in the end. This chain uses TRBV23 with TRBJ1-1; the table names TRBD1, a call not compared with the DNA. Germline CDR1 KGHTA, CDR2 FQNQQP. This CDR3 has 15 amino acids. The chain's CDR3 is CSSSPRSHSNTEVFF. The DNA read from the CDR3 is TGCTCCAGCAGTCCGCGGTCACATTCAAACACAGAAGTCTTC.

In the case of this clone: Gene labels here are mouse ones. Read sequence stops 1 residue before the CDR3 end, and the germline J gene provides the missing end. This chain links TRBV3 with TRBJ1-1, with D unclear. CDR1 and CDR2 from the germline V gene are SNHLY and FYNGKV (reference sequence). V lost 2 bases to trimming and J lost 0 bases, with 4 bases between them. The CDR3 runs to 13 residues. The covered CDR3 bases are TGTGCCAGCAGCTTACAGGCAAACACAGAAGTCTTC. It specifies CASSLQANTEVF. The CDR3 in its entirety is CASSLQANTEVFF.

In regard to this clone: The listed genes are named as in mouse. The missing CDR3 end, 1 residue past where the read stops, is filled in from the germline J gene. V usage is TRBV19 and J usage is TRBJ2-5, with 8 nucleotides matching TRBD2. The CDR3 totals 12 residues. Germline assignment: CDR1 FNHDT and CDR2 SITEND (reference sequence). Trimming took 8 bases from V and 2 from J; bases not matched to a gene: 1. The covered CDR3 bases are TGTGCCAGATGGGGGGGCCAAGACACCCAGTAC. As protein: CARWGGQDTQY. The full CDR3 sequence reads CARWGGQDTQYF. Full variable domain (outside the CDR3, taken from reference TRBV19 and TRBJ2-5): GGIITQTPKFLIGQEGQKLTLKCQQNFNHDTMYWYRQDSGKGLRLIYYSITENDLQKGDLSEGYDASREKKSSFSLTVTSAQKNEMAVFLCARWGGQDTQYFGPGTRLLVL.

As regards this clone: The gene names given are mouse names. The read ends 1 residue early relative to the CDR3; the germline J gene fills the gap. The chain joins TRBV12-1 to TRBJ1-4, with unresolved D. CDR1 SGHSN and CDR2 HYEKVE come from the germline V gene. The CDR3 is 14 amino acids. The V and J ends lost 2 bases and 3 bases respectively, with 9 bases between them. The part of the CDR3 DNA that was read is TGTGCCAGCTCTCCCGGGCCTACCAACGAAAGATTATTT. Translated, it gives CASSPGPTNERLF. The whole CDR3 protein reads CASSPGPTNERLFF. Full variable domain (rest looked up from reference TRBV12-1 and TRBJ1-4): DSGVVQSPRHIIKEKGGRSVLTCIPISGHSNVVWYQQTLGKELKFLIQHYEKVERDKGFLPSRFSVQQFDDYHSEMNMSALELEDSAMYFCASSPGPTNERLFFGHGTKLSVL.

This clone has more than one count but fewer than ten. Here the gene names and germline are mouse. The CDR3 is cut off 1 residue early in the read; its end comes from the germline J gene. The chain has TRBV26 and TRBJ2-4, with D uncertain. The length of the CDR3 is 15 residues. V gave up 0 bases and J gave up 0 bases, with 7 bases separating them. The germline CDR1 and CDR2 sequences are KGHPV and FQNQEV (reference sequence). The part of the CDR3 DNA that was read is TGTGCCAGCAGTCTGTCGGCAACTAGTCAAAACACCTTGTAC. It encodes CASSLSATSQNTLY. The complete CDR3 sequence is CASSLSATSQNTLYF.

This clone occurred a few times. The gene symbols are mouse symbols. The sequenced fragment ends 1 residue before the CDR3 boundary, so the rest is inferred from the germline J gene. The V gene is TRBV26, the J gene TRBJ1-3, with D possibly being TRBD1 (6 bases). The CDR3 length is 14 residues. Germline assignment: CDR1 KGHPV and CDR2 FQNQEV (reference sequence). Trimming removed 6 bases from V and 4 bases from J, with 13 bases in between. CDR3 DNA (partial): TGTGCCAGCAGCAGAGGGGGACGAGGAAATACGCTCTAT. This gives the protein CASSRGGRGNTLY. The full-length CDR3 reads as CASSRGGRGNTLYF.

This clone is judged large (0.1 to 1%). The genes and germline here are from mouse. The sequence runs out 1 residue before the end of the CDR3; the remainder is reconstructed from the germline J gene. The chain joins TRBV13-3 to TRBJ2-4, with 10 bases matching TRBD1. Germline loops: CDR1 NNHDY, CDR2 SYVADS. The V segment lost 2 bases and the J segment 0 bases; nucleotides outside the gene matches: 3. This CDR3 has 16 residues. CDR3 protein: CASSEGTGDSQNTLYF. CDR3 DNA, as far as it was read: TGTGCCAGCAGTGAGGGGACAGGGGATAGTCAAAACACCTTGTAC.

Comments on this clone: Gene names refer to mouse genes. The CDR3 loop is CASSPTVNERLFF. The CDR3 DNA, read in part, is TGTGCCAGCTCCCCGACGGTCAACGAAAGATTATTT. V usage is TRBV12-2 and J usage is TRBJ1-4; unclear D gene. Sequencing ends 1 residue short of the CDR3 end; the germline J gene provides the rest. The germline gives CDR1 SGHLS, CDR2 HYDKME. The V gene lost 4 bases and the J gene lost 4 bases, with 9 bases spanning the gap. This CDR3 comprises 13 residues.

A word on this clone: Gene and germline names: mouse. The observed sequence ends 1 residue before the CDR3 terminus, with the missing tail filled in from the germline J gene. Additional DNA sequences in this sample encode the identical CDR3. The rearrangement links TRBV26 to TRBJ2-3; D is uncertain. V shed 1 base and J shed 1 base, with 6 bases lying between them. Germline V CDR1 and CDR2: KGHPV, FQNQEV (reference sequence). CDR3 length: 14 amino acids. CDR3 DNA, as far as it was read: TGTGCCAGCAGTCTGTGGGGAGGTGCAGAAACGCTGTAT. It encodes CASSLWGGAETLY. The entire CDR3 reads CASSLWGGAETLYF.

Sample share makes this clone large. Gene names are the mouse ones. The read finishes 1 residue shy of the CDR3 end, and the germline J gene is used to complete it. The chain links TRBV29 to TRBJ1-4; 7 nucleotides match TRBD1. The CDR3 has 14 amino acids. Germline CDR1 MSHET, CDR2 SYDVDS. V trimming: 3 bases; J trimming: 7 bases; junction bases outside the gene matches: 5. Incomplete CDR3 DNA: TGTGCTAGCAGTTTCGACAGGGCTGGCGAAAGATTATTT. Amino acids: CASSFDRAGERLF. The complete CDR3 reads CASSFDRAGERLFF.

This clone appeared a few times. The genes and germline here are from mouse. Read coverage stops 1 residue before the CDR3 terminus; the germline J gene supplies the remainder. The chain is built from TRBV13-1 and TRBJ2-5; 8 nucleotides align to TRBD2. This CDR3 comprises 14 residues. Germline loops: CDR1 NSHNY, CDR2 SYGAGN. V dropped 2 bases and J dropped 8; count of bases not matched to a gene: 7. CDR3 sequence reads: CASSEGGGRGTQYF. Partial CDR3 DNA: TGTGCCAGCAGTGAAGGGGGGGGGCGCGGCACCCAGTAC.

By share, this clone counts as medium-sized. The genes are named according to mouse. The CDR3 goes on 1 residue after the read ends, and that part is filled in from the germline J gene. This rearrangement joins TRBV5 to TRBJ2-5, with TRBD2 matching over 12 bases. Germline V gene lookup returns CDR1 LGHNA and CDR2 YNLKQL (reference sequence). The CDR3 extends over 15 amino acids. V dropped 4 bases and J dropped 2; count of bases not matched to a gene: 1. The CDR3 bases that were read are TGTGCCAGCAGCCGGGACTGGGGGGCCCAAGACACCCAGTAC. Its protein product is CASSRDWGAQDTQY. The whole CDR3 is CASSRDWGAQDTQYF.

Within the sample, this clone is medium-sized. The germline and genes are mouse ones. The read halts 1 residue ahead of the CDR3 end, with the missing end drawn from the germline J gene. The chain is built from TRBV23 and TRBJ2-5; TRBD1, the D gene given by the table, was not confirmed from the DNA. This CDR3 contains 13 residues. Germline V lookup: CDR1 KGHTA, CDR2 FQNQQP. The chain's CDR3 is CSSSQRGGDTQYF. Partial CDR3 DNA: TGCTCCAGCAGTCAAAGGGGAGGAGACACCCAGTAC.

A word on this clone: Gene names denote mouse genes. The read comes to an end 1 residue before the CDR3 does, leaving the germline J gene to fill in the end. This sequence joins TRBV15 and TRBJ2-7; D might be TRBD2 (6 bases). This CDR3 spans 13 amino acids. CDR1 and CDR2 from the germline V gene are SGHND and FRSKSL. V lost 2 bases and J 7 bases, leaving 12 bases between the germline ends. The part of the CDR3 DNA that was read is TGTGCCAGCAGTTTACTGGGGCCGGGGGAACAGTAC. As protein: CASSLLGPGEQY. In full, the CDR3 reads CASSLLGPGEQYF.

A word on this clone: Each gene name is a mouse one. The read ends 1 residue before the CDR3 terminus; that terminus is restored from the germline J gene. The rearrangement joins TRBV26 to TRBJ1-1; 7 bases align to TRBD1. CDR1 is KGHPV and CDR2 is FQNQEV in the germline V gene (reference sequence). The CDR3 contains 14 residues. The ends lost 6 bases at V and 0 bases at J; junction bases unmatched: 4. The CDR3 reads CASSQGQTNTEVFF. Partial CDR3 DNA: TGTGCCAGCAGCCAGGGACAGACAAACACAGAAGTCTTC.

Worth noting for this clone: These gene names are mouse names. The read halts 1 residue ahead of the CDR3 end, with the missing end drawn from the germline J gene. The gene calls are TRBV5 and TRBJ2-1; 12 positions match TRBD2. Germline V CDR1 and CDR2: LGHNA, YNLKQL (reference sequence). The trim removed 4 bases at V and 6 bases at J, leaving 4 bases unmatched. The CDR3 sequence is 15 residues long. The CDR3 sequence: CASSPRLGGRAEQFF. CDR3 DNA, as far as it was read: TGTGCCAGCAGCCCTCGACTGGGGGGGCGTGCTGAGCAGTTC.

Turning to this clone: The listed genes are named as in mouse. With the read ending 1 residue before the CDR3 end, the germline J gene is used to fill in that end. This sequence joins TRBV17 and TRBJ2-4; possibly TRBD2 for D (5 bases). CDR3 length equals 14 residues. CDR1 MNHDT and CDR2 YYDKIL come from the germline V gene. V dropped 3 bases and J dropped 1 base, with 8 bases sitting between them. CDR3 region: CASSSWGGQNTLYF. The sequenced part of the CDR3 DNA is TGTGCTAGCAGTAGTTGGGGAGGTCAAAACACCTTGTAC.